A selection of T cell receptor beta chains follows, all from one sample in a study of shared clonotypes between healthy human individuals. Sequencing used immunoSEQ multiplex PCR; TCRdb keeps in-frame clones, though not all of them. The data hold 2 million to 2.5 million clones, with 90% to 97% observed a single time. Sequenced: naive CD4+ T cells sorted from blood. The receptors here all came from a young man in good health. CDR3s include the opening cysteine and the closing phenylalanine or tryptophan. D genes are given only for firm matches. Size values are once, few and many counts, or a class for expanded clones, and some rows have none.

clone size: -
V gene: TRBV30
CDR3 length: 17
D gene: -
J gene: TRBJ1-2
CDR3 DNA: TGTGCCTGGAGTGTATCCCGCAAAACCAGCTACCTCTATGGCTACACCTTC
CDR3 protein: CAWSVSRKTSYLYGYTF

clone size: -
V gene: TRBV2
CDR3 length: 12
D gene: -
J gene: TRBJ2-3
CDR3 DNA: TGCGCCAAGGGGGGACTCACAGATACGCAGTATTTT
CDR3 protein: CAKGGLTDTQYF

clone size: -
V gene: TRBV29-1
CDR3 length: 12
D gene: TRBD1
J gene: TRBJ2-7
CDR3 DNA: TGCAGCGTTGATACAGGGGGCTACGAGCAGTACTTC
CDR3 protein: CSVDTGGYEQYF

clone size: -
V gene: TRBV5-4
CDR3 length: 15
D gene: TRBD2
J gene: TRBJ2-5
CDR3 DNA: TGTGCCAGCAGCTCTAGCGGGAGGGGCCAAGAGACCCGGTACTTC
CDR3 protein: CASSSSGRGQETRYF

clone size: -
V gene: TRBV6-5
CDR3 length: 15
D gene: -
J gene: TRBJ1-1
CDR3 DNA: TGTGCCAGCAGTTACTCGCGGACTTTGAACACTGAAGCTTTCTTT
CDR3 protein: CASSYSRTLNTEAFF

clone size: once
V gene: TRBV5-1
CDR3 length: 14
D gene: -
J gene: TRBJ2-5
CDR3 DNA: TGCGCCAGCAGCTCAGGGACCAACCAAGAGACCCAGTACTTC
CDR3 protein: CASSSGTNQETQYF

clone size: -
V gene: TRBV7-9
CDR3 length: 13
D gene: -
J gene: TRBJ2-3
CDR3 DNA: TGTGCCAGCAGCCCGCGGGCGAAAGATACGCAGTATTTT
CDR3 protein: CASSPRAKDTQYF

clone size: -
V gene: TRBV6-6
CDR3 length: 13
D gene: TRBD1
J gene: TRBJ1-1
CDR3 DNA: TGTGCCAGCAGACCTCCGGGGGGACAGTGGGCTTTCTTT
CDR3 protein: CASRPPGGQWAFF

clone size: -
V gene: TRBV9
CDR3 length: 14
D gene: TRBD1
J gene: TRBJ1-3
CDR3 DNA: TGTGCCAGCAGCGTAGATGGGACAGAAAACACCATATATTTT
CDR3 protein: CASSVDGTENTIYF

clone size: -
V gene: TRBV28
CDR3 length: 15
D gene: -
J gene: TRBJ2-3
CDR3 DNA: TGTGCCAGCACCCCCCCGAAGGGAAGCACAGATACGCAGTATTTT
CDR3 protein: CASTPPKGSTDTQYF

clone size: -
V gene: TRBV5-5
CDR3 length: 17
D gene: TRBD1
J gene: TRBJ1-2
CDR3 DNA: TGTGCCAGCAGTCCCGGGACAGGGGGCTTGGCGAACTATGGCTACACCTTC
CDR3 protein: CASSPGTGGLANYGYTF

clone size: -
V gene: TRBV4-1
CDR3 length: 16
D gene: TRBD1
J gene: TRBJ1-2
CDR3 DNA: TGCGCCAGCAGCCAATTGGGACAGATTATCAACTATGGCTACACCTTC
CDR3 protein: CASSQLGQIINYGYTF

clone size: once
V gene: TRBV7-8
CDR3 length: 15
D gene: TRBD1
J gene: TRBJ2-7
CDR3 DNA: TGTGCCAGCAGCCATGGACAGGGTAGGACCTACGAGCAGTACTTC
CDR3 protein: CASSHGQGRTYEQYF

clone size: -
V gene: TRBV29-1
CDR3 length: 13
D gene: TRBD1
J gene: TRBJ2-5
CDR3 DNA: TGCAGCGGAGGGACAGGGGGCCTTGAGACCCAGTACTTC
CDR3 protein: CSGGTGGLETQYF

clone size: -
V gene: TRBV30
CDR3 length: 15
D gene: TRBD2
J gene: TRBJ2-1
CDR3 DNA: TGTGCCTGGAGTAAGGCGGGACTACTCTCCAATGAGCAGTTCTTC
CDR3 protein: CAWSKAGLLSNEQFF

clone size: -
V gene: TRBV7-2
CDR3 length: 14
D gene: -
J gene: TRBJ1-1
CDR3 DNA: TGTGCCAGCAGCCGAGACGGAGAGAACACTGAAGCTTTCTTT
CDR3 protein: CASSRDGENTEAFF

clone size: -
V gene: TRBV18
CDR3 length: 15
D gene: TRBD2
J gene: TRBJ2-1
CDR3 DNA: TGTGCCAGCTCACCACTACTAGCGGGAGGGAATGAGCAGTTCTTC
CDR3 protein: CASSPLLAGGNEQFF

clone size: -
V gene: TRBV6-5
CDR3 length: 14
D gene: -
J gene: TRBJ1-2
CDR3 DNA: TGTGCCAGCAGTTCCGGGATAGCAGGCTATGGCTACACCTTC
CDR3 protein: CASSSGIAGYGYTF

clone size: -
V gene: TRBV4-2
CDR3 length: 15
D gene: -
J gene: TRBJ2-7
CDR3 DNA: TGTGCCAGCAGCCAAGACGACGGTTCCTACTACGAGCAGTACTTC
CDR3 protein: CASSQDDGSYYEQYF

clone size: -
V gene: TRBV6-5
CDR3 length: 13
D gene: -
J gene: TRBJ2-7
CDR3 DNA: TGTGCCAGCAGTTATTTGCCCCGCTACGAGCAGTACTTC
CDR3 protein: CASSYLPRYEQYF

clone size: -
V gene: TRBV7-9
CDR3 length: 15
D gene: TRBD1
J gene: TRBJ1-1
CDR3 DNA: TGTGCCAGCAGCTGGGGACAGGACCCGAACACTGAAGCTTTCTTT
CDR3 protein: CASSWGQDPNTEAFF

clone size: -
V gene: TRBV18
CDR3 length: 15
D gene: -
J gene: TRBJ1-2
CDR3 DNA: TGTGCCAGCTCACCACAATACGACGTTAACTATGGCTACACCTTC
CDR3 protein: CASSPQYDVNYGYTF

clone size: -
V gene: TRBV19
CDR3 length: 18
D gene: TRBD2
J gene: TRBJ2-4
CDR3 DNA: TGTGCCAGTAGTTCCCCAGCGGGAGGGACAGAGTCCAAAAACATTCAGTACTTC
CDR3 protein: CASSSPAGGTESKNIQYF

clone size: few
V gene: TRBV4-1
CDR3 length: 15
D gene: -
J gene: TRBJ1-5
CDR3 DNA: TGCGCCAGCAGCCAAGAAGAACAGGGTAATCAGCCCCAGCATTTT
CDR3 protein: CASSQEEQGNQPQHF

clone size: -
V gene: TRBV7-2
CDR3 length: 16
D gene: TRBD2
J gene: TRBJ2-5
CDR3 DNA: TGTGCCAGCAGCTTAGTCATCCTAGCGGACCAAGAGACCCAGTACTTC
CDR3 protein: CASSLVILADQETQYF

clone size: -
V gene: TRBV6-1
CDR3 length: 14
D gene: -
J gene: TRBJ1-6
CDR3 DNA: TGTGCCAGCAGTGGTCAGGGGCCCGGGTCACCCCTCCACTTT
CDR3 protein: CASSGQGPGSPLHF

clone size: -
V gene: TRBV2
CDR3 length: 13
D gene: -
J gene: TRBJ1-2
CDR3 DNA: TGTGCCAGCAGTGATTCAGGGGCGCGAGGCTACACCTTC
CDR3 protein: CASSDSGARGYTF

clone size: -
V gene: TRBV12-5
CDR3 length: 14
D gene: TRBD1
J gene: TRBJ1-3
CDR3 DNA: TGTGCTAGTGGTTTGGTACAGGGGGGAAACACCATATATTTT
CDR3 protein: CASGLVQGGNTIYF

clone size: -
V gene: TRBV28
CDR3 length: 13
D gene: -
J gene: TRBJ1-2
CDR3 DNA: TGTGCCAGCAGTGCCACAGGAAACTATGGCTACACCTTC
CDR3 protein: CASSATGNYGYTF

clone size: -
V gene: TRBV7-8
CDR3 length: 11
D gene: -
J gene: TRBJ2-7
CDR3 DNA: TGTGCCAGCAGCCCCCGAGACGAGCAGTACTTC
CDR3 protein: CASSPRDEQYF

clone size: -
V gene: TRBV28
CDR3 length: 16
D gene: -
J gene: TRBJ1-1
CDR3 DNA: TGTGCCAGCAGTTTATCGTGGGCAGGGTCGGGCACTGAAGCTTTCTTT
CDR3 protein: CASSLSWAGSGTEAFF

clone size: -
V gene: TRBV19
CDR3 length: 15
D gene: -
J gene: TRBJ2-3
CDR3 DNA: TGTGCCAGTAGGGATTCACCAGGGGTCACAGATACGCAGTATTTT
CDR3 protein: CASRDSPGVTDTQYF

clone size: -
V gene: TRBV5-1
CDR3 length: 15
D gene: TRBD1
J gene: TRBJ1-6
CDR3 DNA: TGCGCCAGCACTCCGTCAGGGGGTGATAATTCACCCCTCCACTTT
CDR3 protein: CASTPSGGDNSPLHF

clone size: -
V gene: TRBV7-2
CDR3 length: 14
D gene: -
J gene: TRBJ2-2
CDR3 DNA: TGTGCCAGCAGCACTCTCACGAACACCGGGGAGCTGTTTTTT
CDR3 protein: CASSTLTNTGELFF

clone size: -
V gene: TRBV2
CDR3 length: 12
D gene: -
J gene: TRBJ1-3
CDR3 DNA: TGTGCCAGCAGTATATCTGGAAACACCATATATTTT
CDR3 protein: CASSISGNTIYF

clone size: -
V gene: TRBV4-1
CDR3 length: 22
D gene: TRBD2
J gene: TRBJ2-2
CDR3 DNA: TGCGCCAGCAGCCAAGATATGGGGACTAGCGGGAGAATCGGGTTCGGCACCGGGGAGCTGTTTTTT
CDR3 protein: CASSQDMGTSGRIGFGTGELFF

clone size: once
V gene: TRBV7-3
CDR3 length: 12
D gene: -
J gene: TRBJ2-7
CDR3 DNA: TGTGCCAGCAGCTTTCCTTACTACGAGCAGTACTTC
CDR3 protein: CASSFPYYEQYF

clone size: -
V gene: TRBV30
CDR3 length: 18
D gene: -
J gene: TRBJ1-6
CDR3 DNA: TGTGCCTGGATTCCTGGGACCTTTACCTTTGGGGATAATTCACCCCTCCACTTT
CDR3 protein: CAWIPGTFTFGDNSPLHF

clone size: -
V gene: TRBV10-3
CDR3 length: 14
D gene: -
J gene: TRBJ2-3
CDR3 DNA: TGTGCCACCCGACTAACCTCGGACACAGATACGCAGTATTTT
CDR3 protein: CATRLTSDTDTQYF

clone size: once
V gene: TRBV20-1
CDR3 length: 11
D gene: -
J gene: TRBJ1-1
CDR3 DNA: TGCAGTGCCCAGTCGAACACTGAAGCTTTCTTT
CDR3 protein: CSAQSNTEAFF

clone size: -
V gene: TRBV6-5
CDR3 length: 15
D gene: TRBD2
J gene: TRBJ2-5
CDR3 DNA: TGTGCCAGCAGCCGGGGGACTAGCGGCCAAGAGACCCAGTACTTC
CDR3 protein: CASSRGTSGQETQYF

clone size: -
V gene: TRBV5-4
CDR3 length: 15
D gene: -
J gene: TRBJ2-7
CDR3 DNA: TGTGCCAGCAGCAAGACAGGGGAGGGATCCTACGAGCAGTACTTC
CDR3 protein: CASSKTGEGSYEQYF

clone size: many
V gene: TRBV9
CDR3 length: 14
D gene: TRBD1
J gene: TRBJ2-5
CDR3 DNA: TGTGCCAGCAGCTCACAGTTCAGGGGGGAGACCCAGTACTTC
CDR3 protein: CASSSQFRGETQYF

clone size: once
V gene: TRBV7-9
CDR3 length: 14
D gene: -
J gene: TRBJ2-5
CDR3 DNA: TGTGCCAGCATTTACGCTCCCGGGCAAGAGACCCAGTACTTC
CDR3 protein: CASIYAPGQETQYF

clone size: -
V gene: TRBV7-2
CDR3 length: 15
D gene: -
J gene: TRBJ2-7
CDR3 DNA: TGTGCCAGCAGCTTAGATCGGACAGTCTCCTACGAGCAGTACTTC
CDR3 protein: CASSLDRTVSYEQYF

clone size: -
V gene: TRBV5-1
CDR3 length: 15
D gene: TRBD1
J gene: TRBJ2-2
CDR3 DNA: TGCGCCAGCAGCTTGGCAGGGGGCGACACCGGGGAGCTGTTTTTT
CDR3 protein: CASSLAGGDTGELFF

clone size: -
V gene: TRBV5-4
CDR3 length: 18
D gene: TRBD1
J gene: TRBJ2-4
CDR3 DNA: TGTGCCAGCAGCCAGGCGCGCCGACAGGGGGAAGCCAAAAACATTCAGTACTTC
CDR3 protein: CASSQARRQGEAKNIQYF

clone size: -
V gene: TRBV7-3
CDR3 length: 13
D gene: -
J gene: TRBJ2-5
CDR3 DNA: TGTGCCAGCAGCTTAAATCGGCAAGAGACCCAGTACTTC
CDR3 protein: CASSLNRQETQYF

clone size: -
V gene: TRBV19
CDR3 length: 13
D gene: -
J gene: TRBJ2-6
CDR3 DNA: TGTGCCAGTCGCCGTGCTGGGGCCAACGTCCTGACTTTC
CDR3 protein: CASRRAGANVLTF

clone size: -
V gene: TRBV15
CDR3 length: 13
D gene: -
J gene: TRBJ2-1
CDR3 DNA: TGTGCCACCAGCAGAGCACTTTTCAATGAGCAGTTCTTC
CDR3 protein: CATSRALFNEQFF

clone size: -
V gene: TRBV6-5
CDR3 length: 16
D gene: TRBD2
J gene: TRBJ2-1
CDR3 DNA: TGTGCCAGCAGTTACTCGTCGGCTAGCGGGGGGAATGAGCAGTTCTTC
CDR3 protein: CASSYSSASGGNEQFF

clone size: -
V gene: TRBV9
CDR3 length: 15
D gene: TRBD1
J gene: TRBJ2-1
CDR3 DNA: TGTGCCAGCAGCGTAGGGGACAGGGACCCCGATGAGCAGTTCTTC
CDR3 protein: CASSVGDRDPDEQFF

clone size: once
V gene: TRBV5-1
CDR3 length: 15
D gene: TRBD2
J gene: TRBJ2-1
CDR3 DNA: TGCGCCAGCAGCCCGACTAGCGTCTCCTACAATGAGCAGTTCTTC
CDR3 protein: CASSPTSVSYNEQFF

clone size: -
V gene: TRBV9
CDR3 length: 16
D gene: TRBD2
J gene: TRBJ2-1
CDR3 DNA: TGTGCCAGCAGCGCTAGCGGACTAGCTAGGTCCCATGAGCAGTTCTTC
CDR3 protein: CASSASGLARSHEQFF

clone size: -
V gene: TRBV10-2
CDR3 length: 17
D gene: -
J gene: TRBJ2-1
CDR3 DNA: TGCGCCAGCAGTGAGGGCAGACTATCGAGCTCCTACAATGAGCAGTTCTTC
CDR3 protein: CASSEGRLSSSYNEQFF